Here is one T cell receptor beta chain with its context. This specimen comes from a study of OX40 agonist ivuxolimab in advanced cancers. CDR3 length: 16 residues. The J segment lost 6 bases and the V segment lost 5 bases, leaving 14 bases of the junction unmatched. Germline CDR1 MDHEN, CDR2 SYDVKM. TCRdb's copy holds only in-frame clones and misses some; the assay was immunoSEQ multiplex PCR. Among roughly 120,000 clones listed, 85% to 95% were seen once. The chain uses TRBV28 and TRBJ2-3; 7 nucleotides match TRBD2. This sample comprised CD4+ or CD8+ T cells sorted from blood, obtained in a trial of the OX40 agonist ivuxolimab. The clonotype was recovered from an adult with an advanced solid tumor such as melanoma, head and neck, liver or kidney cancer. For the CDR3, the DNA is TGTGCCAGCAGTGGAGGAGGACTAGGGGTCTCGGATACGCAGTATTTT. Protein sequence: CASSGGGLGVSDTQYF. Filled out from reference TRBV28 and TRBJ2-3, the complete variable domain reads DVKVTQSSRYLVKRTGEKVFLECVQDMDHENMFWYRQDPGLGLRLIYFSYDVKMKEKGDIPEGYSVSREKKERFSLILESASTNQTSMYLCASSGGGLGVSDTQYFGPGTRLTVL.